These 32 T cell receptor beta chains originate from one sample sequenced in a study of T cells after somatic rescue of genetic block. The table came from immunoSEQ multiplex PCR; TCRdb's copy has only in-frame clones and leaves some out. This table holds fewer than 15,000 clones, approximately 70% found once. Sequenced: peripheral blood mononuclear cells (PBMCs). These receptors all come from a boy younger than 18.

This chain joins TRBV5-1 and TRBJ2-7; D is unresolved. The germline V and J ends were trimmed by 0 bases and 4 bases, with 11 bases remaining between them. Germline CDR1 and CDR2: SGHRS and YFSETQ. CDR3 length equals 14 residues. The CDR3 region is CASSLGTVDYEQYF. The DNA of the CDR3 is TGCGCCAGCAGCTTGGGGACGGTGGATTACGAGCAGTACTTC.

The V gene is TRBV27, the J gene TRBJ2-1; 8 bases fit TRBD2. Germline V gives CDR1 MNHEY, CDR2 SMNVEV (reference sequence). V lost 0 bases to trimming and J lost 5 bases; unmatched junction nucleotides: 3. This CDR3 region has 15 residues. CDR3 coding DNA: TGTGCCAGCAGTTTATCGCGGGGGGCCAACAATGAGCAGTTCTTC. Residues: CASSLSRGANNEQFF.

In its sample, this clone was seen a few times. The chain uses TRBV25-1 and TRBJ2-7, with TRBD1 matching over 8 bases. With 6 bases clipped from V and 9 bases from J, the junction kept 16 bases outside the gene matches. Germline V gives CDR1 MGHDK, CDR2 SYGVNS. The CDR3 runs 15 residues. Written as DNA, the CDR3 is TGTGCCAGCAGCCCGAGAGTGACAGGGGCAAGAGTGCAGTACTTC. Translated: CASSPRVTGARVQYF.

Concerning this clone itself: Other DNA sequences in the same sample also yield this CDR3. The V gene is TRBV5-6, the J gene TRBJ2-2; 10 nucleotides agree with TRBD2. CDR1 and CDR2 from the germline V gene are SGHDT and YYEEEE. Trimming took 0 bases from V and 5 from J; bases not matched to a gene: 13. The CDR3 extends over 19 amino acids. As DNA, the CDR3 is TGTGCCAGCAGCTTGGACAGCGTGAGGCTAGCGGGAGTTACCGGGGAGCTGTTTTTT. The encoded protein is CASSLDSVRLAGVTGELFF.

This clone was observed a handful of times. The genes are TRBV2 and TRBJ2-4, with a weak D call TRBD1 (6 bases). Germline CDR1 is SNHLY and CDR2 is FYNNEI. Trimming pared 4 bases from V and 2 bases from J, leaving 9 bases between. The CDR3 totals 14 residues. CDR3 protein: CASSVGTSKNIQYF. The CDR3 DNA reads as TGTGCCAGCAGTGTAGGGACATCCAAAAACATTCAGTACTTC.

This rearrangement joins TRBV5-1 to TRBJ1-1; unclear D gene. The germline CDR1 and CDR2 sequences are SGHRS and YFSETQ. With 4 bases removed from V and 1 base from J, the gap between germline ends came to 8 bases. CDR3 size: 13 residues. The CDR3 region is CASSIPGNTEAFF. The CDR3 nucleotides are TGCGCCAGCAGCATACCCGGGAACACTGAAGCTTTCTTT. Using reference TRBV5-1 and TRBJ1-1 for the parts outside the CDR3, the full variable domain is KAGVTQTPRYLIKTRGQQVTLSCSPISGHRSVSWYQQTPGQGLQFLFEYFSETQRNKGNFPGRFSGRQFSNSRSEMNVSTLELGDSALYLCASSIPGNTEAFFGQGTRLTVV.

The rearrangement links TRBV2 to TRBJ2-2; D perhaps matches TRBD2 (6 bases). Trimming removed 7 bases at V and 7 bases at J, with 13 bases between. There are 13 residues in the CDR3. Germline V gives CDR1 SNHLY, CDR2 FYNNEI. CDR3 nucleotides: TGTGCCAGCAATGGGCAGGGACTCGGGGAGCTGTTTTTT. Its protein product is CASNGQGLGELFF.

This clone is judged medium-sized (0.01 to 0.1%). The chain links TRBV19 to TRBJ1-1, with 7 nucleotides matching TRBD1. CDR3 length: 15 residues. V trimming: 5 bases; J trimming: 2 bases; junction bases outside the gene matches: 8. Looked up from germline, CDR1 is LNHDA and CDR2 is SQIVND (reference sequence). The CDR3 protein is CASSPIRDSNTEAFF. The CDR3 DNA reads TGTGCCAGTAGTCCTATTCGGGACAGCAACACTGAAGCTTTCTTT. The full variable domain, with the rest looked up from reference TRBV19 and TRBJ1-1, is DGGITQSPKYLFRKEGQNVTLSCEQNLNHDAMYWYRQDPGQGLRLIYYSQIVNDFQKGDIAEGYSVSREKKESFPLTVTSAQKNPTAFYLCASSPIRDSNTEAFFGQGTRLTVV.

The chain links TRBV4-1 to TRBJ2-1, with 8 bases lining up with TRBD2. V was pared by 0 bases and J by 2 bases, with 3 bases of the junction left unmatched. Looked up from germline, CDR1 is MGHRA and CDR2 is YSYEKL. The CDR3 sequence is 16 residues long. CDR3 nucleotides: TGCGCCAGCAGCCAAGACGAGCGGGGGACCTACAATGAGCAGTTCTTC. It is translated as CASSQDERGTYNEQFF.

The chain employs TRBV18 and TRBJ2-7; D may be TRBD1 (6 bases). The CDR3 has 18 residues. Germline V gene data show CDR1 as KGHSH and CDR2 as LQKENI. V lost 4 bases and J 6 bases, leaving 28 bases between the germline ends. As DNA, the CDR3 is TGTGCCAGCTCACGGATGGATCGCAGGGGTGCCCCAACGGTCGAGCAGTACTTC. The encoded protein is CASSRMDRRGAPTVEQYF.

The chain links TRBV2 to TRBJ2-3; D is ambiguous. This CDR3 is built from 15 residues. Per germline, CDR1 SNHLY and CDR2 FYNNEI. Trimming shortened V by 5 bases and J by 0 bases, and 12 bases separated the two germline ends. CDR3 region: CASSIQRASTDTQYF. The DNA for the CDR3 is TGTGCCAGCAGTATACAGCGTGCTAGCACAGATACGCAGTATTTT.

The V call is TRBV6-5, the J call TRBJ1-1, with D uncertain. Trimming removed 0 bases at V and 2 bases at J, with 13 bases between. Germline V CDR1 and CDR2: MNHEY, SVGAGI. The CDR3 contains 16 residues. In DNA form, the CDR3 reads TGTGCCAGCAGTTACTCGAGCGCCGGCCAAAACACTGAAGCTTTCTTT. Encoded protein: CASSYSSAGQNTEAFF.

The chain recombines TRBV25-1 with TRBJ2-5; D gene ambiguous. The CDR3 runs to 15 residues. The germline V gene encodes CDR1 MGHDK and CDR2 SYGVNS. Trimming left V 0 bases short and J 1 base short, with 9 bases between. Here the CDR3 reads CASSEYGQLQETQYF. The CDR3 nucleotides are TGTGCCAGCAGTGAATATGGGCAGCTCCAAGAGACCCAGTACTTC.

The chain employs TRBV6-1 and TRBJ1-2; D is ambiguous. CDR1 and CDR2 (germline): MNHNS, SASEGT. V was clipped by 2 bases and J by 4 bases, with 11 bases between them. CDR3 length: 14 amino acids. CDR3 DNA: TGTGCCAGCAGTGAAAGAGGGCACCCCTATGGCTACACCTTC. This gives the protein CASSERGHPYGYTF.

The chain employs TRBV27 and TRBJ2-1; TRBD1 matches at 7 bases. CDR3 length equals 14 residues. Germline loops: CDR1 MNHEY, CDR2 SMNVEV (reference sequence). The ends lost 8 bases at V and 0 bases at J; junction bases unmatched: 4. CDR3 sequence (DNA): TGTGCCAGCCAGGGGGTCTTCTCCTACAATGAGCAGTTCTTC. It is translated as CASQGVFSYNEQFF.

The genes are TRBV21-1 and TRBJ2-1; the DNA was not compared with TRBD2, the D call given in the table. TRBV21-1 is noted as a pseudogene. This CDR3 contains 17 residues. This chain's CDR3 is CASSKGRGVTCYNEQFF. The CDR3 nucleotides read TGTGCCAGCAGCAAAGGGCGGGGGGTCACCTGCTACAATGAGCAGTTCTTC.

The chain uses TRBV28 and TRBJ2-2; 10 bases are a match to TRBD2. Trimming removed 2 bases from V and 2 bases from J; junction bases left unmatched: 2. The germline gives CDR1 MDHEN, CDR2 SYDVKM. The CDR3 extends over 16 amino acids. DNA for the CDR3: TGTGCCAGCAGTTTACTAGCGGGGGCCAACACCGGGGAGCTGTTTTTT. Amino acid sequence: CASSLLAGANTGELFF. Full variable domain (remainder filled in from reference TRBV28 and TRBJ2-2): DVKVTQSSRYLVKRTGEKVFLECVQDMDHENMFWYRQDPGLGLRLIYFSYDVKMKEKGDIPEGYSVSREKKERFSLILESASTNQTSMYLCASSLLAGANTGELFFGEGSRLTVL.

This sequence joins TRBV29-1 and TRBJ2-7; possible D gene TRBD2, 6 bases. Looked up from germline, CDR1 is SQVTM and CDR2 is ANQGSEA. The CDR3 has 12 amino acids. Trimming shortened V by 0 bases and J by 3 bases, and 6 bases separated the two germline ends. The CDR3 loop reads CSVEEGGYEQYF. CDR3 sequence (DNA): TGCAGCGTTGAAGAGGGAGGCTACGAGCAGTACTTC.

The chain is built from TRBV28 and TRBJ1-2; tentative D call: TRBD1 (6 bases). The CDR3 contains 13 residues. CDR1 is MDHEN and CDR2 is SYDVKM in the germline V gene. Trimming cost V 7 bases and J 5 bases, with 14 bases left between them. The CDR3 protein is CASMIEGEYGYTF. The DNA for the CDR3 is TGTGCCAGCATGATCGAGGGGGAATATGGCTACACCTTC.

The rearrangement joins TRBV7-2 to TRBJ2-5; D gene ambiguous. The V gene lost 4 bases and the J gene lost 5 bases, with 11 bases spanning the gap. Looked up from germline, CDR1 is SGHTA and CDR2 is FQGNSA. CDR3 length: 13 residues. The CDR3 bases are TGTGCCAGCAGCTCCAGACACGAGGAGACCCAGTACTTC. Protein: CASSSRHEETQYF.

The V gene is TRBV29-1, the J gene TRBJ2-1; TRBD1 matches at 7 bases. J was trimmed by 10 bases and V by 6 bases; bases with no gene match: 21. This CDR3 has 16 residues. Germline CDR1 is SQVTM and CDR2 is ANQGSEA. The CDR3 spells CSVGDGLIRTRGEQFF. The CDR3 DNA follows: TGCAGCGTGGGAGATGGCTTGATTCGGACCAGGGGGGAGCAGTTCTTC.

J is TRBJ2-5 and V is TRBV9; no clear D gene. V was trimmed by 0 bases and J by 3 bases, leaving 9 bases between them. CDR1 SGDLS and CDR2 YYNGEE come from the germline V gene. The CDR3 is made up of 14 amino acids. CDR3 sequence reads: CASSVDNLKETQYF. CDR3 DNA: TGTGCCAGCAGCGTAGATAACTTAAAAGAGACCCAGTACTTC.

This clone was observed a few times. The gene calls are TRBV10-2 and TRBJ2-1; D might be TRBD1 or TRBD2, each matching 5 bases. The V end was cut by 5 bases, the J end by 0 bases, with 23 bases between. The CDR3 contains 19 residues. Germline CDR1 WSHSY, CDR2 SAAADI. CDR3: CASSLELVSYQGSYNEQFF. CDR3 DNA sequence: TGCGCCAGCAGTCTCGAACTAGTCTCCTATCAGGGCTCCTACAATGAGCAGTTCTTC.

The rearrangement links TRBV19 to TRBJ1-2; D may be TRBD1 (5 bases). Between the trimmed V and J ends, which lost 3 bases and 5 bases, there was a span of 16 bases. The CDR3 loop spans 15 amino acids. Germline V gives CDR1 LNHDA, CDR2 SQIVND (reference sequence). CDR3 DNA: TGTGCCAGTAGTATTGGGGGTCTGTTACCATATGGCTACACCTTC. It is translated as CASSIGGLLPYGYTF.

This clone was counted between two and nine times. V is TRBV15 and J is TRBJ2-1; D uncertain. V dropped 8 bases and J dropped 7 bases, with 12 bases sitting between them. Germline CDR1 LNHNV, CDR2 YYDKDF (reference sequence). The CDR3 consists of 12 residues. This chain's CDR3 is CATQHNHNEQFF. DNA of the CDR3: TGTGCCACCCAGCATAACCATAATGAGCAGTTCTTC.

V gene TRBV6-1 combines with J gene TRBJ1-5; D gene uncertain. Germline CDR1 MNHNS, CDR2 SASEGT. V was clipped by 7 bases and J by 9 bases, with 10 bases between them. CDR3 length: 11 residues. Written as DNA, the CDR3 is TGTGCCAGCAAAGGTGAATGGCCCCAGCATTTT. Translating it yields CASKGEWPQHF.

The rearrangement joins TRBV5-1 to TRBJ1-4; TRBD1 agrees at 7 bases. Germline CDR1 reads SGHRS; CDR2 reads YFSETQ. This CDR3 spans 17 amino acids. The junction had 5 bases not matched to a gene; V was cut back by 0 bases and J by 0 bases. CDR3 region: CASSLARDSPTNEKLFF. In DNA, the CDR3 is TGCGCCAGCAGCTTGGCCAGGGACAGCCCAACTAATGAAAAACTGTTTTTT.

The CDR3 coding sequence is TGTGCCAGCAGTGAAGCTGGATCCCTCCACTTT. Protein product: CASSEAGSLHF. V and J are TRBV6-1 and TRBJ1-6; D not certain. CDR3 length equals 11 residues. The germline V gene encodes CDR1 MNHNS and CDR2 SASEGT. The V end lost 0 bases, the J end lost 14 bases, and 5 bases lay between the germline ends.

The chain uses TRBV7-9 and TRBJ2-6; 7 bases are a match to TRBD1. The CDR3 is made up of 15 amino acids. Trimming cost V 5 bases and J 0 bases; bases outside gene matches: 1. Per germline, CDR1 SEHNR and CDR2 FQNEAQ (reference sequence). The CDR3 DNA sequence: TGTGCCAGCAGCCAGGGGGTCTCTGGGGCCAACGTCCTGACTTTC. It yields the protein CASSQGVSGANVLTF.

The chain employs TRBV4-1 and TRBJ2-7; 8 nucleotides align to TRBD2. CDR1 and CDR2 (germline): MGHRA, YSYEKL. The CDR3 has 15 amino acids. V trimming: 1 base; J trimming: 4 bases; junction bases outside the gene matches: 6. CDR3 sequence reads: CASSQGAGVGYEQYF. CDR3 coding DNA: TGCGCCAGCAGCCAAGGAGCGGGAGTAGGATACGAGCAGTACTTC.

The chain uses TRBV25-1 and TRBJ2-7, with D tentatively TRBD1 (6 bases). There are 15 residues in the CDR3. Germline CDR1 MGHDK, CDR2 SYGVNS. V lost 1 base, J lost 0 bases, and 10 bases lay in between. The CDR3 loop reads CASSESGTPSYEQYF. The CDR3 DNA is TGTGCCAGCAGTGAATCGGGGACACCCTCCTACGAGCAGTACTTC.

This chain's CDR3 is CASRGIGGSTDTQYF. CDR3 bases: TGTGCCAGCAGAGGTATAGGCGGGAGCACAGATACGCAGTATTTT. The chain employs TRBV5-8 and TRBJ2-3, with a weak D call TRBD2 (5 bases). This CDR3 spans 15 amino acids. Between the trimmed V and J ends, which lost 5 bases and 0 bases, there was a span of 13 bases. The germline V gene encodes CDR1 SGHTS and CDR2 YDEGEE.